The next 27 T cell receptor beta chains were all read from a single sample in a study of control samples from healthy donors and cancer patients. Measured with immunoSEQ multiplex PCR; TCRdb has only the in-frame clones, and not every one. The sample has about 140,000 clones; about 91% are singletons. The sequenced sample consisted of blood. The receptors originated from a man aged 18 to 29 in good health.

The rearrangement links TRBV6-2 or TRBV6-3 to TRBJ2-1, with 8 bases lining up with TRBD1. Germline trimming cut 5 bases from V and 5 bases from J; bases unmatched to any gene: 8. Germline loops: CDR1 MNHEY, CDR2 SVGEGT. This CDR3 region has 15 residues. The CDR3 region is CASSSRGPGDNEQFF. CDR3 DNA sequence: TGTGCCAGCAGTAGCAGGGGGCCCGGCGACAATGAGCAGTTCTTC.

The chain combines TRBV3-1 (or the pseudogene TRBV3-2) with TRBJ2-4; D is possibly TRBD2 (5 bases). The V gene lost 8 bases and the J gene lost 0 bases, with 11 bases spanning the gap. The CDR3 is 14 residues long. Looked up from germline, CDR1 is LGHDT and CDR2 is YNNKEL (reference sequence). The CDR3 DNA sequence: TGTGCCAGCTCCCCTCTAGCAGCCAAAAACATTCAGTACTTC. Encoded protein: CASSPLAAKNIQYF.

The CDR3 region is CATAQITDNYEQYF. The CDR3 nucleotides read TGTGCCACCGCCCAAATCACAGACAATTACGAGCAGTACTTC. This chain connects TRBV7-9 to TRBJ2-7; D remains unclear. The CDR3 totals 14 residues. Germline CDR1 reads SEHNR; CDR2 reads FQNEAQ (reference sequence). Trimming pared 10 bases from V and 4 bases from J, leaving 20 bases between.

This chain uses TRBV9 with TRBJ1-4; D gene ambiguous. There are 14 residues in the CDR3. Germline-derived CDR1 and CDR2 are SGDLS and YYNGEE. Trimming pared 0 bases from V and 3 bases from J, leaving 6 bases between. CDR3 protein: CASSVDTSNEKLFF. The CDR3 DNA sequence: TGTGCCAGCAGCGTAGACACTTCTAATGAAAAACTGTTTTTT. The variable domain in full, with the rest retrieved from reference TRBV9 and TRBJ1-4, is DSGVTQTPKHLITATGQRVTLRCSPRSGDLSVYWYQQSLDQGLQFLIQYYNGEERAKGNILERFSAQQFPDLHSELNLSSLELGDSALYFCASSVDTSNEKLFFGSGTQLSVL.

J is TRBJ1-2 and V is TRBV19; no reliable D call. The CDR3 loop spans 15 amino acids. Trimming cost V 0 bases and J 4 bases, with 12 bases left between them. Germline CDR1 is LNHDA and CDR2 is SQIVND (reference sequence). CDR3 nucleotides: TGTGCCAGTAGTATAGAGGGCTGGCAAACCTATGGCTACACCTTC. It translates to CASSIEGWQTYGYTF.

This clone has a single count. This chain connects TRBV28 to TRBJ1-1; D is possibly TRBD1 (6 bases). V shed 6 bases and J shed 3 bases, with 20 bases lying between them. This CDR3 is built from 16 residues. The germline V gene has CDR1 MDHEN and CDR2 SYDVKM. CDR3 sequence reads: CASSRSWDKLYTEAFF. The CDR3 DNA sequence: TGTGCCAGCAGCCGGAGTTGGGACAAACTTTACACTGAAGCTTTCTTT.

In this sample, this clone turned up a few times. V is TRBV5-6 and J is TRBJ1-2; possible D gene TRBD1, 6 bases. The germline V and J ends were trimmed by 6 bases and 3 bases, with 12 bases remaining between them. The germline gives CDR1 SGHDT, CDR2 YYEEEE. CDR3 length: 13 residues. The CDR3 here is CASNHDRYYGYTF. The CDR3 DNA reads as TGTGCCAGCAACCATGACAGGTACTATGGCTACACCTTC.

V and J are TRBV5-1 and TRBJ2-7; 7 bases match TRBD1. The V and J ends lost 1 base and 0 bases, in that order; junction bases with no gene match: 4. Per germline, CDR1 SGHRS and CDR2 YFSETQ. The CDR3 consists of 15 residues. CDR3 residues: CASSLLGQSSYEQYF. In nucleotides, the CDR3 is TGCGCCAGCAGCTTGTTGGGACAGAGCTCCTACGAGCAGTACTTC.

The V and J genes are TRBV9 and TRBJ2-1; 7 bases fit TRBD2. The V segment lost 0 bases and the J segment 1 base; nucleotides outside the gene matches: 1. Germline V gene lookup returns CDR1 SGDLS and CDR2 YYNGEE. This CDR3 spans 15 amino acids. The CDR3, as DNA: TGTGCCAGCAGCGTAGCGGGGGGATCCTACAATGAGCAGTTCTTC. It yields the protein CASSVAGGSYNEQFF.

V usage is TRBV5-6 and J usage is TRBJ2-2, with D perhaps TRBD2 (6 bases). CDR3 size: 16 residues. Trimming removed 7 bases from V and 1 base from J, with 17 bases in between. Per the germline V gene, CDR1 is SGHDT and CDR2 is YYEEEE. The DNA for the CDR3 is TGTGCCAGCGCATTTGGGCTTAGCGGGAACACCGGGGAGCTGTTTTTT. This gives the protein CASAFGLSGNTGELFF.

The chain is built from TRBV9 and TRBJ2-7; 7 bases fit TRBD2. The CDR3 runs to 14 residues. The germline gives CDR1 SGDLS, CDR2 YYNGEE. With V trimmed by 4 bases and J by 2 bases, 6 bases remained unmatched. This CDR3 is CASSPRLAPYEQYF. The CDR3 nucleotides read TGTGCCAGCAGCCCTCGACTAGCTCCCTACGAGCAGTACTTC.

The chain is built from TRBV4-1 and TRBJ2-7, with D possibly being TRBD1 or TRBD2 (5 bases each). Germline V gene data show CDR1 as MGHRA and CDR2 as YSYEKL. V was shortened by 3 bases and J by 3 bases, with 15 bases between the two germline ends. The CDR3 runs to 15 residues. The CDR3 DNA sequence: TGCGCCAGCAGCCAGCAAGGACAACTAGACTACGAGCAGTACTTC. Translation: CASSQQGQLDYEQYF.

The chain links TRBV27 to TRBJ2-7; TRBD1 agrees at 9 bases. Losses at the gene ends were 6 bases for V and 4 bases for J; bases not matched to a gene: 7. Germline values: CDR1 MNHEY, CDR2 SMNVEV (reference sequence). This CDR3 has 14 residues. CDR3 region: CASSSRDRVYEQYF. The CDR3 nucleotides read TGTGCCAGCAGCTCGCGGGACAGGGTTTACGAGCAGTACTTC.

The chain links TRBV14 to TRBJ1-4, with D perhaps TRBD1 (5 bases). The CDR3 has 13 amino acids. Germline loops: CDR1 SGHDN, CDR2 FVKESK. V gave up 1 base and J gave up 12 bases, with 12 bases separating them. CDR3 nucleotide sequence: TGTGCCAGCAGCCAAGTGGTCGGGACGGAACTGTTTTTT. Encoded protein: CASSQVVGTELFF. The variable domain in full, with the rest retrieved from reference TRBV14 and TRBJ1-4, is EAGVTQFPSHSVIEKGQTVTLRCDPISGHDNLYWYRRVMGKEIKFLLHFVKESKQDESGMPNNRFLAERTGGTYSTLKVQPAELEDSGVYFCASSQVVGTELFFGSGTQLSVL.

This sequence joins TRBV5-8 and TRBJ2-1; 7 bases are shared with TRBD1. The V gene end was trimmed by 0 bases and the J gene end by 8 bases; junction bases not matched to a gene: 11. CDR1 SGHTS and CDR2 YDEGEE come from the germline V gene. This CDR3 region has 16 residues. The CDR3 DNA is TGTGCCAGCAGCTTGGGAGTTCGGGACAGAAGGGATGAGCAGTTCTTC. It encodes CASSLGVRDRRDEQFF.

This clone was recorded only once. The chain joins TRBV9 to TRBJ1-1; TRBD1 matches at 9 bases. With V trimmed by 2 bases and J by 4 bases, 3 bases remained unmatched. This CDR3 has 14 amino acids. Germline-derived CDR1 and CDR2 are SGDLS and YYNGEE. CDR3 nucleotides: TGTGCCAGCAGCGTGACAGGGGGTGGCACTGAAGCTTTCTTT. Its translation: CASSVTGGGTEAFF.

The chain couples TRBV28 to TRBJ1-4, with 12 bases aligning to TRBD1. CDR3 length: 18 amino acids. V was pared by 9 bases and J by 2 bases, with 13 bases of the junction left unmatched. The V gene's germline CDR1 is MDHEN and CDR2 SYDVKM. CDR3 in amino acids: CASSSPGTGGRTNEKLFF. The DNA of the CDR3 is TGTGCCAGTTCCAGTCCCGGGACAGGGGGCAGGACTAATGAAAAACTGTTTTTT.

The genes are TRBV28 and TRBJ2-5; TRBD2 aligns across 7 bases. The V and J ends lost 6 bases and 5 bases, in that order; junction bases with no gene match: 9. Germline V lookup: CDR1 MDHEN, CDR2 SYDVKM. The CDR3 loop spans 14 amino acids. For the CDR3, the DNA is TGTGCCAGCAGCCGAGGGGAGGGGTGGGAGACCCAGTACTTC. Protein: CASSRGEGWETQYF.

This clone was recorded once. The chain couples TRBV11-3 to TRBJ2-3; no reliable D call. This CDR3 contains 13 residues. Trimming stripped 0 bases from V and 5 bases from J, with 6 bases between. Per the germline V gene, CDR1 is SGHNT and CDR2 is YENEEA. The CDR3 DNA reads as TGTGCCAGCAGCTTAGAATTCGGAGATACGCAGTATTTT. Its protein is CASSLEFGDTQYF.

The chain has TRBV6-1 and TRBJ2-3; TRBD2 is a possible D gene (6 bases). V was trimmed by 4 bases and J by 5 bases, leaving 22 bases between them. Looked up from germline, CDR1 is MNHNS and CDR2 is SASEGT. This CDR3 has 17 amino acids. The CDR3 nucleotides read TGTGCCAGCAGTGCCCCGTTGCGGGGCCGGAGGGGAGATACGCAGTATTTT. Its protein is CASSAPLRGRRGDTQYF.

CDR3 amino acids: CASIGVRGVGTQYF. CDR3 sequence (DNA): TGTGCCAGCATCGGGGTCAGGGGCGTAGGGACCCAGTACTTC. The V gene is TRBV2, the J gene TRBJ2-5; D is possibly TRBD1 (6 bases). The V end was cut by 7 bases, the J end by 7 bases, with 19 bases between. Germline assignment: CDR1 SNHLY and CDR2 FYNNEI. The CDR3 spans 14 residues. Complete variable domain (other parts from reference TRBV2 and TRBJ2-5): EPEVTQTPSHQVTQMGQEVILRCVPISNHLYFYWYRQILGQKVEFLVSFYNNEISEKSEIFDDQFSVERPDGSNFTLKIRSTKLEDSAMYFCASIGVRGVGTQYFGPGTRLLVL.

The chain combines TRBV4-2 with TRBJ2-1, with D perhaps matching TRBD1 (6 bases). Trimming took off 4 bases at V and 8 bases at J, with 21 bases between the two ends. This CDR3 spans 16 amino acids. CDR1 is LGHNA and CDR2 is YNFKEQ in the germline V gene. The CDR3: CASSPLGAKSLDEQFF. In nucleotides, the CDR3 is TGTGCCAGCAGCCCCCTGGGGGCGAAGTCTTTAGATGAGCAGTTCTTC.

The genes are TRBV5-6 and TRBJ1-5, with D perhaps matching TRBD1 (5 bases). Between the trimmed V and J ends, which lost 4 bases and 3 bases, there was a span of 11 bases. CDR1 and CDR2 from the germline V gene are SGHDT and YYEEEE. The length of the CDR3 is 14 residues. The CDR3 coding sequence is TGTGCCAGCAGCGCCGGACACCTCAATCAGCCCCAGCATTTT. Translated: CASSAGHLNQPQHF.

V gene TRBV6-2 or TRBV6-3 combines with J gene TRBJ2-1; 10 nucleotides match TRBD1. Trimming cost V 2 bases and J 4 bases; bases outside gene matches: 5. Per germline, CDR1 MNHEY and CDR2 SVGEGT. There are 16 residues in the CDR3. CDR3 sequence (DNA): TGTGCCAGCAGTTACACCGGGACAGGGGAGTACAATGAGCAGTTCTTC. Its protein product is CASSYTGTGEYNEQFF.

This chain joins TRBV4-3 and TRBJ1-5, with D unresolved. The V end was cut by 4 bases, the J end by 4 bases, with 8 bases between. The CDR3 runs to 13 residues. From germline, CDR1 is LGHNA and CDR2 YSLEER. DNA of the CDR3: TGCGCCAGCAGCCCCTCCCCTAATCAGCCCCAGCATTTT. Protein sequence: CASSPSPNQPQHF.

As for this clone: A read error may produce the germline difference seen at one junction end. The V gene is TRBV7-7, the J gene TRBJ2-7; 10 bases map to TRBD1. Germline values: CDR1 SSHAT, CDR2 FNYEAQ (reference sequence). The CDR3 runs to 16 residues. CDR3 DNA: TGTGCTAGCAACCTTGGGACAGGGGCACCGATTTACGAGCAGTACTTC. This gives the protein CASNLGTGAPIYEQYF. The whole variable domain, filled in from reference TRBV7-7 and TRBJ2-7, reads GAGVSQSPRYKVTKRGQDVTLRCDPISSHATLYWYQQALGQGPEFLTYFNYEAQPDKSGLPSDRFSAERPEGSISTLTIQRTEQRDSAMYRCASNLGTGAPIYEQYFGPGTRLTVT.

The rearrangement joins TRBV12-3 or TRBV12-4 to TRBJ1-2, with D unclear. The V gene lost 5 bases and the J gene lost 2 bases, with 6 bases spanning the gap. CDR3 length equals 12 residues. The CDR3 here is CASSGLNYGYTF. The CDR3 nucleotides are TGTGCCAGCAGTGGCCTGAACTATGGCTACACCTTC.